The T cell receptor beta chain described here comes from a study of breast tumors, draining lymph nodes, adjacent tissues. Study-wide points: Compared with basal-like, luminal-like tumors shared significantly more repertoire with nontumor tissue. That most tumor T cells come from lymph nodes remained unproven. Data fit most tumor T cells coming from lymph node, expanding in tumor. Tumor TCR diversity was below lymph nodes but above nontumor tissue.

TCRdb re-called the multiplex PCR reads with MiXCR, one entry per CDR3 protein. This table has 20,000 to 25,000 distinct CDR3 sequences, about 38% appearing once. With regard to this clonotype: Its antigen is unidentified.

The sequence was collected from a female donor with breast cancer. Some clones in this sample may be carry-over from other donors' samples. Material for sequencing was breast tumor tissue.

CDR3 sequence: CASSLQGYNSPLHF. The CDR3 DNA reads TGTGCCAGCAGCTTACAGGGTTACAATTCACCCCTCCACTTT. The genes are TRBV7-9 and TRBJ1-6; TRBD1 is a possible D gene (5 bases). CDR1 and CDR2 (germline): SEHNR, FQNEAQ (reference sequence). V dropped 2 bases and J dropped 7 bases, with 9 bases sitting between them. There are 14 residues in the CDR3.